This TCR beta chain was retrieved from a study of CD4+ T cells in melanoma. The V gene end was trimmed by 2 bases and the J gene end by 3 bases; junction bases not matched to a gene: 4. Germline V gives CDR1 SGHNT, CDR2 YYREEE (reference sequence). The CDR3 runs 15 residues. Method: immunoSEQ multiplex PCR; TCRdb's copy keeps in-frame clones and lacks some. Among roughly 110,000 clones listed, about 90% were seen once. To note about this clone: As yet, its antigen is unknown.

The study, taken as a whole, reports: A reported correlation linked neoantigen-specific CD4+ T cells to CD8+, macrophage and B cell function. Neoantigen-specific CD4+ T cells in melanoma reportedly had diverse differentiation states.

The receptor was derived from a human donor with melanoma. The rearrangement uses TRBV5-4 and TRBJ2-2; 7 nucleotides agree with TRBD1. The sequencing sample was made of peripheral blood. The CDR3 DNA sequence: TGTGCCAGCAGCTTAGGGACAGCGTACACCGGGGAGCTGTTTTTT. Amino acids: CASSLGTAYTGELFF.